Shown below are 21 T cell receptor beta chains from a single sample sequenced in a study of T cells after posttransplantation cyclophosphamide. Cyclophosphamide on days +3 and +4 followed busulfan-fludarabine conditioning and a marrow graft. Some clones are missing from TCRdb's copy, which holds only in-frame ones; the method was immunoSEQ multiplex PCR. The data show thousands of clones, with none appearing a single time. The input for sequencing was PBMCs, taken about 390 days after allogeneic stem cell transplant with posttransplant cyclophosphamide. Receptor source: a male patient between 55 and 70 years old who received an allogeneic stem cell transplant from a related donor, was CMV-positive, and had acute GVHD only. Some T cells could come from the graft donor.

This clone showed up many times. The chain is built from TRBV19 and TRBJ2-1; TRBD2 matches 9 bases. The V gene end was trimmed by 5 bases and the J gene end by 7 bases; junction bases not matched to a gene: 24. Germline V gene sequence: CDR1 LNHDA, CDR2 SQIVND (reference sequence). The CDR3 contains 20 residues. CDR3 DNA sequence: TGTGCCAGTAGTCCCCTCCAGCCTAGCGGGATAAGATTGGGTAAAAATGAGCAGTTCTTC. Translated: CASSPLQPSGIRLGKNEQFF.

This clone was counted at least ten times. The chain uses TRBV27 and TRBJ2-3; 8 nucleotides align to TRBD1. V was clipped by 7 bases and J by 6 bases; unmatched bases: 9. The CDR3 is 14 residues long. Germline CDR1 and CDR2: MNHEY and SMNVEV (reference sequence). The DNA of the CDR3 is TGTGCCAGCATCCGACAGGGGTCACTGGATACGCAGTATTTT. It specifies CASIRQGSLDTQYF.

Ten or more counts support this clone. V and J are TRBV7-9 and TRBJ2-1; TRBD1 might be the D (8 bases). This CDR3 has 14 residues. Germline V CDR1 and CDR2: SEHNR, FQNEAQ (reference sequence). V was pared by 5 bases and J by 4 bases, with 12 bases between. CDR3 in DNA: TGTGCCAGCAGCCGGGGGGACAGGTACAATGAGCAGTTCTTC. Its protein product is CASSRGDRYNEQFF.

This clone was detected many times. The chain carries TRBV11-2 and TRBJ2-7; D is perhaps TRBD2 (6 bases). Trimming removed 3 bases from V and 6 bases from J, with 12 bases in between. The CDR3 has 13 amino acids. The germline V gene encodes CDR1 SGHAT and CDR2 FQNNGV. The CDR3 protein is CASSLKLAAEQYF. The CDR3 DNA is TGTGCCAGCAGCTTGAAACTAGCTGCCGAGCAGTACTTC.

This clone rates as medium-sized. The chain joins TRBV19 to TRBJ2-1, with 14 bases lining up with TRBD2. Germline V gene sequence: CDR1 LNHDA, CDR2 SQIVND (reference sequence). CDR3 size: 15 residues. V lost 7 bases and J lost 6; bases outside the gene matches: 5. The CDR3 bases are TGTGCCAGTAAGGAGACTAGCGGGAGGGCCAATGAGCAGTTCTTC. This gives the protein CASKETSGRANEQFF.

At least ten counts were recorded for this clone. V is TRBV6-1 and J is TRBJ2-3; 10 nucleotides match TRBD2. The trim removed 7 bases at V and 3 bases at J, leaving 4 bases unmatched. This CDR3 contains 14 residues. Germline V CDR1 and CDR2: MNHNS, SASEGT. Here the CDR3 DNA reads TGTGCCAGCAACGAAGCGGGAGGGACAGATACGCAGTATTTT. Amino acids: CASNEAGGTDTQYF.

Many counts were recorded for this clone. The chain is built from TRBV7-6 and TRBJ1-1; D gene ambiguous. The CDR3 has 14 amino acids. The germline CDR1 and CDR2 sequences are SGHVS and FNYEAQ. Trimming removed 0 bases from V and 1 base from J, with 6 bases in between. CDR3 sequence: CASSLAGRNTEAFF. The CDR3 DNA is TGTGCCAGCAGCTTAGCTGGGAGGAACACTGAAGCTTTCTTT.

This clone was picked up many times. CDR3 DNA sequence: TGTGCCAGCAGCTCCATACTTCAGGGGATGCTCACTGAAGCTTTCTTT. It is translated as CASSSILQGMLTEAFF. V usage is TRBV11-2 and J usage is TRBJ1-1, with TRBD1 as a possible D gene (6 bases). Germline CDR1 is SGHAT and CDR2 is FQNNGV. The CDR3 is made up of 16 amino acids. Trimming removed 4 bases at V and 4 bases at J, with 19 bases between.

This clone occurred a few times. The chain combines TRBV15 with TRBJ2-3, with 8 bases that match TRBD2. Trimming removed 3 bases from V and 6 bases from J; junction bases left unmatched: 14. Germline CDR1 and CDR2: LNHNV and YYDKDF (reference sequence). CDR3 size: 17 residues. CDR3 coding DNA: TGTGCCACCAGCAGCCTCCGGGGGGGATCAAGGGGGGATACGCAGTATTTT. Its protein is CATSSLRGGSRGDTQYF.

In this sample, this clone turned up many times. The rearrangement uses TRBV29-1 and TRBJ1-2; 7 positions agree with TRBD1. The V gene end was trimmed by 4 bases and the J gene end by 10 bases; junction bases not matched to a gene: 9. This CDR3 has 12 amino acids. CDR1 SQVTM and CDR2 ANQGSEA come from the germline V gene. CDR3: CSVAGTEDTYTF. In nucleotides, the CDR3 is TGCAGCGTTGCCGGGACAGAGGACACCTACACCTTC. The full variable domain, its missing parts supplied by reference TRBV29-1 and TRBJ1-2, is SAVISQKPSRDICQRGTSLTIQCQVDSQVTMMFWYRQQPGQSLTLIATANQGSEATYESGFVIDKFPISRPNLTFSTLTVSNMSPEDSSIYLCSVAGTEDTYTFGSGTRLTVV.

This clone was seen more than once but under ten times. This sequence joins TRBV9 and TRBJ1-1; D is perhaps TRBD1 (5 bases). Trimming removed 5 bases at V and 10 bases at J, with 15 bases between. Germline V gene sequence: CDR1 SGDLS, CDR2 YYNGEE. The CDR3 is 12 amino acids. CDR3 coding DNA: TGTGCCAGCAGGCAGGGAGGCCCGGGAGCTTTCTTT. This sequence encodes CASRQGGPGAFF. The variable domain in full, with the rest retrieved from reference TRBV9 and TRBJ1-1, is DSGVTQTPKHLITATGQRVTLRCSPRSGDLSVYWYQQSLDQGLQFLIQYYNGEERAKGNILERFSAQQFPDLHSELNLSSLELGDSALYFCASRQGGPGAFFGQGTRLTVV.

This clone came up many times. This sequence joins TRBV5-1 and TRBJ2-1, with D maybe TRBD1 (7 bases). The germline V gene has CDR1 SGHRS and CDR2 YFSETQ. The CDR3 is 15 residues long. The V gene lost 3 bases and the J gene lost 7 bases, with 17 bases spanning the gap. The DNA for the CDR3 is TGCGCCAGCAGCTCCGATAACAGGGGAGGTAATGAGCAGTTCTTC. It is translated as CASSSDNRGGNEQFF.

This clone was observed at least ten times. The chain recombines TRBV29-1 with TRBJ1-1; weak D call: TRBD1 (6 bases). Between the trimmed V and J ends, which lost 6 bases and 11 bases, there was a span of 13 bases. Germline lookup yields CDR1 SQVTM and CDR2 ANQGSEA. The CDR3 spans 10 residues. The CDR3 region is CSVVQGWAFF. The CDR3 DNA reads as TGCAGCGTAGTACAGGGTTGGGCTTTCTTT. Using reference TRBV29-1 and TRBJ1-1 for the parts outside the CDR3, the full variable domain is SAVISQKPSRDICQRGTSLTIQCQVDSQVTMMFWYRQQPGQSLTLIATANQGSEATYESGFVIDKFPISRPNLTFSTLTVSNMSPEDSSIYLCSVVQGWAFFGQGTRLTVV.

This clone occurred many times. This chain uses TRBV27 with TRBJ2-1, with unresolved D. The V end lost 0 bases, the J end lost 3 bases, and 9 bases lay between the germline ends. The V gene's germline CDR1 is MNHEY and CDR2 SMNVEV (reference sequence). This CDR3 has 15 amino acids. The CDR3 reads CASSLSVGIYNEQFF. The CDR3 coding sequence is TGTGCCAGCAGTTTATCGGTCGGTATCTACAATGAGCAGTTCTTC.

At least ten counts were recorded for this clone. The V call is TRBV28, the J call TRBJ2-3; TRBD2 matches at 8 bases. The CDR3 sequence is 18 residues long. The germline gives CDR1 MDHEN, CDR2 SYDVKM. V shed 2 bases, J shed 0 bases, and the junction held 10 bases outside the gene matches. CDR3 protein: CASSLTSVLAGSTDTQYF. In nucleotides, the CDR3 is TGTGCCAGCAGTTTAACTTCCGTGCTAGCGGGTAGCACAGATACGCAGTATTTT. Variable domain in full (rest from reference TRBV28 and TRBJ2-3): DVKVTQSSRYLVKRTGEKVFLECVQDMDHENMFWYRQDPGLGLRLIYFSYDVKMKEKGDIPEGYSVSREKKERFSLILESASTNQTSMYLCASSLTSVLAGSTDTQYFGPGTRLTVL.

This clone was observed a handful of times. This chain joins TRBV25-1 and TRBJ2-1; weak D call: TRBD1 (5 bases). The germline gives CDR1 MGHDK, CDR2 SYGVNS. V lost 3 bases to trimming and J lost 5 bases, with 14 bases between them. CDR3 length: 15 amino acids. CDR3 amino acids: CASSESSGAHNEQFF. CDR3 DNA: TGTGCCAGCAGTGAGTCTTCTGGGGCCCACAATGAGCAGTTCTTC. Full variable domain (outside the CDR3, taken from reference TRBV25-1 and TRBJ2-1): EADIYQTPRYLVIGTGKKITLECSQTMGHDKMYWYQQDPGMELHLIHYSYGVNSTEKGDLSSESTVSRIRTEHFPLTLESARPSHTSQYLCASSESSGAHNEQFFGPGTRLTVL.

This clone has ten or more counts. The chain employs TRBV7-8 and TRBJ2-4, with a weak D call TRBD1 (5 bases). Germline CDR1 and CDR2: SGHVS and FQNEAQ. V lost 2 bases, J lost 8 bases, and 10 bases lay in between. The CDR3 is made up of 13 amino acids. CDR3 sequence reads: CASSLPKGYIQYF. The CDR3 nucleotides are TGTGCCAGCAGCTTACCCAAGGGGTACATTCAGTACTTC.

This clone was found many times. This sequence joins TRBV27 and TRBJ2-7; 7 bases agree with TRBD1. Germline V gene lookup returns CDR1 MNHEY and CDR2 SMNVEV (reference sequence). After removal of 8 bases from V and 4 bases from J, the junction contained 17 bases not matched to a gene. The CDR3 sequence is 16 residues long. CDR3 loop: CASQPFLTGQLYEQYF. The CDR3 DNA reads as TGTGCCAGCCAGCCCTTTCTAACGGGACAGCTATACGAGCAGTACTTC.

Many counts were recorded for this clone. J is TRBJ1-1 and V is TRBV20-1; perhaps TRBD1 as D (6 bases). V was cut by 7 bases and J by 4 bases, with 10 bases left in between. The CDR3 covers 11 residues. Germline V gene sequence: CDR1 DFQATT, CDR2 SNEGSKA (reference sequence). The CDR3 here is CSVRRGTEAFF. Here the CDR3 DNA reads TGCAGTGTTCGCAGGGGCACTGAAGCTTTCTTT.

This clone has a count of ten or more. The chain's CDR3 is CASSSPAAGGEKLFF. The CDR3 DNA reads as TGTGCCAGCAGCTCCCCTGCCGCCGGGGGTGAAAAACTGTTTTTT. The chain combines TRBV9 with TRBJ1-4, with D tentatively TRBD1 (5 bases). Trimming pared 4 bases from V and 7 bases from J, leaving 17 bases between. From germline, CDR1 is SGDLS and CDR2 YYNGEE. The CDR3 consists of 15 residues.

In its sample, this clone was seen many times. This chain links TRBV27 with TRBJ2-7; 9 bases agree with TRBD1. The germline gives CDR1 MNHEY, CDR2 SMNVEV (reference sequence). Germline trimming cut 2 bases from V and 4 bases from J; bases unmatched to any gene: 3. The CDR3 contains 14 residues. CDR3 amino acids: CASSLRDRAYEQYF. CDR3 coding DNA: TGTGCCAGCAGTTTACGGGACAGGGCTTACGAGCAGTACTTC.